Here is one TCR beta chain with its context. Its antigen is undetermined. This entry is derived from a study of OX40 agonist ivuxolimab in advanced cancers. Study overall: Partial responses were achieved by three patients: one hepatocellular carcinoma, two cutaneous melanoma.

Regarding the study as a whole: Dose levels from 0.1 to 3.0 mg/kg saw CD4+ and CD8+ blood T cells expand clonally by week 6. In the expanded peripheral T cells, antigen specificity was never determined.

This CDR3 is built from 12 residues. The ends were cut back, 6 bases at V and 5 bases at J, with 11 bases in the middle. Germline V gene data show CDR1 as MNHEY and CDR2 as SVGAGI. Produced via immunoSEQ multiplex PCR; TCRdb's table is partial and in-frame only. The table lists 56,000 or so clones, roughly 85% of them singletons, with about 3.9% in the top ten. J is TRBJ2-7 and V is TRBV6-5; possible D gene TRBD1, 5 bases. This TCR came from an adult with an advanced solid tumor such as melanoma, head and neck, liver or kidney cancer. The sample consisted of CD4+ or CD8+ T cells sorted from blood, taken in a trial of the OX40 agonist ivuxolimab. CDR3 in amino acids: CASSPGRHEQYF. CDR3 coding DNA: TGTGCCAGCAGCCCAGGGCGACACGAGCAGTACTTC.